Below, one T cell receptor (beta chain) is given with its context. Its specificity is unknown. This specimen comes from a study of cytomegalovirus exposure and HLA in healthy donors. General study results and limits: HLA alleles were associated with some 17,000 TCR beta sequences in a later analysis at 0.05 false discovery rate. Common viral pathogens seemed to be connected with several of the most significant clusters, according to a later analysis.

J lost 6 bases, V lost 7 bases, and 8 bases had no gene match. CDR3 length equals 14 residues. Germline assignment: CDR1 MDHEN and CDR2 SYDVKM. PCR involved 60 Vbeta and 13 Jbeta primers. TCRdb's copy holds only in-frame clones and misses some; the assay was immunoSEQ multiplex PCR. This table holds over 150,000 clones, over 75% found once. Sequences were obtained from PBMCs. The sequence derives from a middle-aged woman in good health and CMV-seropositive. The chain has TRBV28 and TRBJ2-7; TRBD2 matches at 11 bases. The CDR3 loop reads CASTLGLAGGEQYF. The CDR3 DNA sequence: TGTGCCAGCACCTTAGGGCTAGCGGGGGGCGAGCAGTACTTC.